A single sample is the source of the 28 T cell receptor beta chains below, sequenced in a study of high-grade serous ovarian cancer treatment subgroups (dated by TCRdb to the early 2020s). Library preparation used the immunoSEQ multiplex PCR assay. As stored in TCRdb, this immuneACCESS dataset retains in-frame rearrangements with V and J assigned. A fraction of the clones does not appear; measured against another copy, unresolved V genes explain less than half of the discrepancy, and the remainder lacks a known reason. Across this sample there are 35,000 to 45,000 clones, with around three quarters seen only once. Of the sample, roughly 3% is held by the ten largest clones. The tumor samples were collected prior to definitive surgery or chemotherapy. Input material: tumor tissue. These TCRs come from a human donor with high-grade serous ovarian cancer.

The CDR3 sequence: CANPYSGSKGEQFF. Here the CDR3 DNA reads TGTGCCAACCCTTACAGCGGGAGTAAGGGTGAGCAGTTCTTC. The chain couples TRBV2 to TRBJ2-1; TRBD2 matches at 8 bases. V gave up 10 bases and J gave up 9 bases; unmatched junction bases: 14. Germline V gives CDR1 SNHLY, CDR2 FYNNEI. The CDR3 consists of 14 residues.

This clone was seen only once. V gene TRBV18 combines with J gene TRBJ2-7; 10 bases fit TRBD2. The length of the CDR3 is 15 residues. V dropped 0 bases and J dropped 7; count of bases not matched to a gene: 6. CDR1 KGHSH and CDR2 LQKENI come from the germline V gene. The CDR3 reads CASSPPASGRLEQYF. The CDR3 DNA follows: TGTGCCAGCTCACCACCAGCTAGCGGGAGATTAGAGCAGTACTTC.

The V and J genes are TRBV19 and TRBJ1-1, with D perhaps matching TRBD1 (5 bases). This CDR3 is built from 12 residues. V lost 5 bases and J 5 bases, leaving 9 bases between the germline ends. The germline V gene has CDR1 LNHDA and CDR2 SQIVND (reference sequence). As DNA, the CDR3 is TGTGCCAGTAGTGGGGGTGGAACTGAAGCTTTCTTT. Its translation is CASSGGGTEAFF.

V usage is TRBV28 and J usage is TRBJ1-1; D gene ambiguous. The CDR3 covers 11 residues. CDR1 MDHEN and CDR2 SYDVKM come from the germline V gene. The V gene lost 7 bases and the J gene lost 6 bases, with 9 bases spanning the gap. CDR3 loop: CASTLHAEAFF. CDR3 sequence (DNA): TGTGCCAGCACCTTACACGCTGAAGCTTTCTTT.

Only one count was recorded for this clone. CDR3 region: CSAALALQYF. CDR3 DNA: TGCAGTGCAGCGCTAGCCTTGCAGTACTTC. V is TRBV20-1 and J is TRBJ2-7; D possibly corresponds to TRBD2 (5 bases). Trimming pared 6 bases from V and 9 bases from J, leaving 12 bases between. Germline V lookup: CDR1 DFQATT, CDR2 SNEGSKA (reference sequence). The CDR3 has 10 amino acids.

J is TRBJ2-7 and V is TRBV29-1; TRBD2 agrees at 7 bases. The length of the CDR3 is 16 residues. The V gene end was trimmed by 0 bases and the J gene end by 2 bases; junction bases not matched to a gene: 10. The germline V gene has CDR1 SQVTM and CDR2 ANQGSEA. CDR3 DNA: TGCAGCGTTGAAGACCCTCTAGCGGAGCAAGCCTACGAGCAGTACTTC. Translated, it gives CSVEDPLAEQAYEQYF.

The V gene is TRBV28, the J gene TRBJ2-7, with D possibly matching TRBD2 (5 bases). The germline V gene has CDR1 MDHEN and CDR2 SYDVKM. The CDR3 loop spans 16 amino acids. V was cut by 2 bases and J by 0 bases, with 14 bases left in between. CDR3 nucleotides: TGTGCCAGCAGTTTAATTAAGCGGTTATACTCCTACGAGCAGTACTTC. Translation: CASSLIKRLYSYEQYF.

The CDR3 bases are TGTGCCAGCAGTTTGAGGGCCTTAGAGCAGTTCTTC. Translating it yields CASSLRALEQFF. This chain uses TRBV28 with TRBJ2-1; possible D gene TRBD2, 5 bases. The CDR3 runs to 12 residues. CDR1 is MDHEN, CDR2 SYDVKM, per germline. With 3 bases removed from V and 10 bases from J, the gap between germline ends came to 10 bases. Variable domain in full (rest from reference TRBV28 and TRBJ2-1): DVKVTQSSRYLVKRTGEKVFLECVQDMDHENMFWYRQDPGLGLRLIYFSYDVKMKEKGDIPEGYSVSREKKERFSLILESASTNQTSMYLCASSLRALEQFFGPGTRLTVL.

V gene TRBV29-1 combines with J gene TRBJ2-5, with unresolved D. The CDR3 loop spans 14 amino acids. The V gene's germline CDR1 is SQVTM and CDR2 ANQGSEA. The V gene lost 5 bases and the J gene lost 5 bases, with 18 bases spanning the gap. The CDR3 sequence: CSVIYAGRAETQYF. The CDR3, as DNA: TGCAGCGTTATTTACGCCGGACGAGCGGAGACCCAGTACTTC.

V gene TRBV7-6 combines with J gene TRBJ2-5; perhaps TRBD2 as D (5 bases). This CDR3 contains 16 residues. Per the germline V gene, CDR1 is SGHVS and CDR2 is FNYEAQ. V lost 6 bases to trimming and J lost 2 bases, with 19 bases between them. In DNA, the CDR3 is TGTGCCAGCAGTCCAGACGAGGGAACCCGGCAAGAGACCCAGTACTTC. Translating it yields CASSPDEGTRQETQYF.

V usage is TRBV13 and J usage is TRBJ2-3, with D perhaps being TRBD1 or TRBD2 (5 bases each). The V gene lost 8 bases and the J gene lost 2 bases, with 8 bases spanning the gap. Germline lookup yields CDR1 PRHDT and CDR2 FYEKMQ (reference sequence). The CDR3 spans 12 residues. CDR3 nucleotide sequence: TGTGCCAGCCGGGACGCCACAGATACGCAGTATTTT. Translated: CASRDATDTQYF.

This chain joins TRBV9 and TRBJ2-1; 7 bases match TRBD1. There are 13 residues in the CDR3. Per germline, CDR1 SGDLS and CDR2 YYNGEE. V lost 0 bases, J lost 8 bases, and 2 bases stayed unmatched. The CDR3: CASSVGQGDEQFF. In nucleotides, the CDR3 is TGTGCCAGCAGCGTAGGACAGGGCGATGAGCAGTTCTTC. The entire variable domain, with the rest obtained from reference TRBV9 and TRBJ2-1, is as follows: DSGVTQTPKHLITATGQRVTLRCSPRSGDLSVYWYQQSLDQGLQFLIQYYNGEERAKGNILERFSAQQFPDLHSELNLSSLELGDSALYFCASSVGQGDEQFFGPGTRLTVL.

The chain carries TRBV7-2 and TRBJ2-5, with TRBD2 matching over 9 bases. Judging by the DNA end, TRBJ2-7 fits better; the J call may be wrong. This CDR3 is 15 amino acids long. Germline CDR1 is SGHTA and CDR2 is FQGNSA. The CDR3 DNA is TGTGCCAGCAGTTTTAGCGGGAGCGGATCCTACGAGCAGTACTTC. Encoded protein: CASSFSGSGSYEQYF.

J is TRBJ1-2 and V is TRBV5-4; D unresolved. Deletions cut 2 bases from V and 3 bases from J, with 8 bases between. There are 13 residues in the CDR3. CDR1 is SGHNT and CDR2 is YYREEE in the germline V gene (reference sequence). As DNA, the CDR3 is TGTGCCAGCAGCTTAGAAAATCACTATGGCTACACCTTC. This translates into CASSLENHYGYTF.

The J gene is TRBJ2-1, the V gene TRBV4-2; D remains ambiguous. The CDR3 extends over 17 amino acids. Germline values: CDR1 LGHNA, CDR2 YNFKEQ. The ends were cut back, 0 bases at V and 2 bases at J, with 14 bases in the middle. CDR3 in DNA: TGTGCCAGCAGCCAAGATGCTTTAGAAGGCCCCTACAATGAGCAGTTCTTC. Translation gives CASSQDALEGPYNEQFF.

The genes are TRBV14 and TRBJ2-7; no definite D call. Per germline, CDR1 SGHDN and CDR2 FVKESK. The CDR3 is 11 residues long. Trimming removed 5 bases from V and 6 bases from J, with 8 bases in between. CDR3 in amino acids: CASSVQSEQYF. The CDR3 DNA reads TGTGCCAGCAGCGTCCAGAGCGAGCAGTACTTC.

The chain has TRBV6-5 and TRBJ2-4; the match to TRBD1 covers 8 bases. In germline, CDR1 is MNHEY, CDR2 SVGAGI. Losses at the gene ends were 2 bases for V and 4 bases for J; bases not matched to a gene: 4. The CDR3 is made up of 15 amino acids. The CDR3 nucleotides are TGTGCCAGCAGTTACCGGGACAGGACGAAAAACATTCAGTACTTC. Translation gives CASSYRDRTKNIQYF.

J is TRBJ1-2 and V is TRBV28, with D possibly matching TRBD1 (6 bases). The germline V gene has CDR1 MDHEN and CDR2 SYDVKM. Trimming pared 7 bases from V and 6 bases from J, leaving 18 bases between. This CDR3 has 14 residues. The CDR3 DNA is TGTGCCAGCAACCCACCGCCAGGGGTTAATGGCTACACCTTC. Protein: CASNPPPGVNGYTF.

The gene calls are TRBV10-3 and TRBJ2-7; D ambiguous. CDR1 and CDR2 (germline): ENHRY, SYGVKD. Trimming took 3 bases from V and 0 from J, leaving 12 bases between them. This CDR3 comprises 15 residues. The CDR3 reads CAISDPTPSSYEQYF. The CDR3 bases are TGTGCCATCAGTGACCCCACACCAAGCTCCTACGAGCAGTACTTC.

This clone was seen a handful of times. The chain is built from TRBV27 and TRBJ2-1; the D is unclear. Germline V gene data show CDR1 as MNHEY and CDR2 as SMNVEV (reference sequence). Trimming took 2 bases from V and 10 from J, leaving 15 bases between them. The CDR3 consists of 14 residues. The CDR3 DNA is TGTGCCAGCAGTTTAGGCTCCATAGGGCGGGAGCAGTTCTTC. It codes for CASSLGSIGREQFF.

CDR3: CASSLERGADTGELFF. The CDR3 DNA is TGTGCCAGCAGCTTGGAGAGGGGGGCGGACACCGGGGAGCTGTTTTTT. The gene calls are TRBV5-6 and TRBJ2-2; D is possibly TRBD1 or TRBD2 (6 bases each). V was pared by 0 bases and J by 3 bases, with 12 bases between. CDR3 size: 16 residues. The germline CDR1 and CDR2 sequences are SGHDT and YYEEEE.

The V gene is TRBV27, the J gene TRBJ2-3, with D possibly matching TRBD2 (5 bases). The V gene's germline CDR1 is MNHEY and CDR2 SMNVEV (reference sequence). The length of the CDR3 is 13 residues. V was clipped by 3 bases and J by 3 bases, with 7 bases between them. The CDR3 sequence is CASSFTGTDTQYF. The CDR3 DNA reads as TGTGCCAGCAGTTTTACGGGGACAGATACGCAGTATTTT.

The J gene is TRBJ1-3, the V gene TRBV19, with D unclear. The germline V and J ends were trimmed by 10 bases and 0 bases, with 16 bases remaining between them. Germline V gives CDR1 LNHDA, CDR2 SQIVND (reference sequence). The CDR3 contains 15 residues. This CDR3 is CATTRLPVSGNTIYF. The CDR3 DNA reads TGTGCCACCACGAGGCTACCCGTCTCTGGAAACACCATATATTTT.

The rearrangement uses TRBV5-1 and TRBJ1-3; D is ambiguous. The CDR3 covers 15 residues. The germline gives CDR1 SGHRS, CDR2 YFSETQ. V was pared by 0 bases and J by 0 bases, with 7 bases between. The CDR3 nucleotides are TGCGCCAGCAGCTTGGTCGGAATCTCTGGAAACACCATATATTTT. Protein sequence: CASSLVGISGNTIYF.

CDR3 in DNA: TGTGCCAGCAGTCGGTTCATTCAGTACTTC. Protein: CASSRFIQYF. The chain employs TRBV2 and TRBJ2-4; D is unclear. CDR1 and CDR2 from the germline V gene are SNHLY and FYNNEI. The CDR3 has 10 residues. Between the trimmed V and J ends, which lost 5 bases and 9 bases, there was a span of 5 bases.

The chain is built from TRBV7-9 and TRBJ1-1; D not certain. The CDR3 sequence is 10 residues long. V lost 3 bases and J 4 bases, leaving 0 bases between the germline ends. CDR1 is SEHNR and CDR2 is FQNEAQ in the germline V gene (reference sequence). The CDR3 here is CASSFTEAFF. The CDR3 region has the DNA TGTGCCAGCAGCTTCACTGAAGCTTTCTTT.

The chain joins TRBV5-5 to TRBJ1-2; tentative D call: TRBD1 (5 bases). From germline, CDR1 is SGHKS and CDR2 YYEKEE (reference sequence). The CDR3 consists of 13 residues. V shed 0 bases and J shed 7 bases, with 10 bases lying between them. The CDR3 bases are TGTGCCAGCAGCTTGGCAGGGACCGGTGGCTACACCTTC. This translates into CASSLAGTGGYTF.

CDR3 protein: CASSSNPLSTDTQYF. The CDR3 DNA reads as TGTGCCAGCAGCTCGAATCCATTAAGCACAGATACGCAGTATTTT. The chain joins TRBV7-6 to TRBJ2-3, with unresolved D. Trimming pared 4 bases from V and 0 bases from J, leaving 11 bases between. Germline V gene lookup returns CDR1 SGHVS and CDR2 FNYEAQ. CDR3 length equals 15 residues.